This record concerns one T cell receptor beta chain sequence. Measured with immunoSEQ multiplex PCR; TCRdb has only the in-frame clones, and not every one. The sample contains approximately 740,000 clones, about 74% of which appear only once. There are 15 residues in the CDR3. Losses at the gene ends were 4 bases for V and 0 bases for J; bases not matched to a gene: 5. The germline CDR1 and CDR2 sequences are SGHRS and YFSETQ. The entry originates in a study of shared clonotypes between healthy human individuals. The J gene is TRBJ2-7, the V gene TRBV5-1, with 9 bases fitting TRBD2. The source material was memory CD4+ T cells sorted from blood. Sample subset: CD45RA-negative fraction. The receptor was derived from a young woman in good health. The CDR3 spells CASSPLAGASYEQYF. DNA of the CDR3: TGCGCCAGCAGCCCACTAGCGGGTGCCTCCTACGAGCAGTACTTC.